This is a list of T cell receptor beta chains from one sample in a study of cytomegalovirus exposure and HLA in healthy donors. Here immunoSEQ multiplex PCR was the method, and the copy in TCRdb shows in-frame clones only, minus some. The table includes 150,000 to 200,000 clones, 80% detected once. What was sequenced was PBMCs. All receptors derive from a man younger than 30 in good health and CMV-seropositive. Each CDR3 is given with its conserved first and last residue. D genes are given only for firm matches. Not all rows give a size; the values are once, few, many and, for expanded clones, a class.

d_gene	v_gene	j_gene	abundance	CDR3aa	CDR3nt
TRBD2	TRBV28	TRBJ2-1	.	CASSSRTSSYNEQFF	TGTGCCAGCAGTTCGCGGACTAGTTCCTACAATGAGCAGTTCTTC
.	TRBV7-3	TRBJ2-5	few	CASSSQGSESETQYF	TGTGCCAGCAGCTCCCAGGGTTCGGAGTCAGAGACCCAGTACTTC
.	TRBV4-1	TRBJ1-1	.	CASSQEGDGGMDTEAFF	TGCGCCAGCAGCCAAGAGGGGGACGGGGGGATGGACACTGAAGCTTTCTTT
TRBD1	TRBV4-1	TRBJ2-1	.	CASSQDATGASYNEQFF	TGCGCCAGCAGCCAAGACGCCACAGGGGCCTCCTACAATGAGCAGTTCTTC
.	TRBV5-1	TRBJ2-2	.	CASSSGTHTGELFF	TGCGCCAGCAGCAGCGGGACACACACCGGGGAGCTGTTTTTT
.	TRBV4-1	TRBJ1-2	.	CASSQDPLSGYNYGYTF	TGCGCCAGCAGCCAAGACCCCCTGTCAGGCTACAACTATGGCTACACCTTC
TRBD1	TRBV2	TRBJ2-7	.	CASSGRTGGSYEQYF	TGTGCCAGCAGTGGCCGGACAGGCGGATCCTACGAGCAGTACTTC
TRBD1	TRBV28	TRBJ1-5	.	CASKRQGSNQPQHF	TGTGCCAGCAAAAGACAGGGAAGCAATCAGCCCCAGCATTTT
.	TRBV2	TRBJ2-7	.	CASSEQWGEPTYEQYF	TGTGCCAGCAGTGAGCAGTGGGGGGAACCTACCTACGAGCAGTACTTC
.	TRBV30	TRBJ2-7	.	CAWSVPVMDEQYF	TGTGCCTGGAGTGTACCGGTTATGGACGAGCAGTACTTC
.	TRBV15	TRBJ2-1	.	CATSPGLGRSYNEQFF	TGTGCCACCAGCCCTGGGCTGGGGCGTTCCTACAATGAGCAGTTCTTC
TRBD2	TRBV6-5	TRBJ2-1	.	CASSYSSGGAYNEQFF	TGTGCCAGCAGTTACTCGAGCGGGGGGGCCTACAATGAGCAGTTCTTC
.	TRBV4-3	TRBJ2-7	.	CASSQGQIGVGATYEQYF	TGCGCCAGCAGCCAAGGTCAAATAGGAGTGGGGGCAACCTACGAGCAGTACTTC
TRBD2	TRBV6-6	TRBJ2-2	.	CASGLAGGVTGELFF	TGTGCCAGCGGTTTAGCGGGAGGCGTCACCGGGGAGCTGTTTTTT
TRBD2	TRBV11-2	TRBJ2-3	.	CASIAAPSGAVRRDTQYF	TGTGCCAGCATCGCAGCTCCTAGCGGGGCGGTTCGTCGGGATACGCAGTATTTT
TRBD2	TRBV14	TRBJ2-1	.	CASSQREGPNEQFF	TGTGCCAGCAGCCAGCGGGAGGGCCCTAATGAGCAGTTCTTC